This is a list of T cell receptor beta chains from one sample in a study of blood T cell repertoires in COVID-19. Clones were read by immunoSEQ multiplex PCR, and TCRdb kept only the in-frame ones, dropping some. The sample contains roughly 250,000 clones, 70% to 90% of which appear only once. Sequencing was carried out using peripheral blood. The source of these receptors is a woman between 25 and 40 years old with COVID-19, enrolled during active disease. Both conserved end residues are part of each CDR3. A D gene is named only where the DNA matches it firmly. Clone size is stated in some rows and not others, as once, few, many or a class when expanded.

v_call,d_call,j_call,clone_size,cdr3_length,cdr3_aa,cdr3_nt
TRBV7-8,TRBD1,TRBJ2-1,NA,15,CASSPGQARYNEQFF,TGTGCCAGCAGCCCTGGACAGGCACGTTACAATGAGCAGTTCTTC
TRBV5-5,TRBD1,TRBJ1-4,NA,14,CASSLQGASEKLFF,TGTGCCAGCAGCCTTCAGGGGGCGAGTGAAAAACTGTTTTTT
TRBV3-1/TRBV3-2,TRBD1,TRBJ2-2,NA,19,CASSQLRTGTGRGTGELFF,TGTGCCAGCAGCCAACTCAGAACCGGGACAGGGAGGGGCACCGGGGAGCTGTTTTTT
TRBV4-1,TRBD1,TRBJ1-5,NA,16,CASSQERTGVNQPQHF,TGCGCCAGCAGCCAAGAAAGGACAGGGGTGAATCAGCCCCAGCATTTT
TRBV6-1,NA,TRBJ2-7,once,16,CASSEAPRDNDYEQYF,TGTGCCAGCAGTGAAGCTCCCCGGGACAATGACTACGAGCAGTACTTC
TRBV7-9,NA,TRBJ1-1,NA,14,CASSAYIGDTEAFF,TGTGCCAGCAGCGCCTACATAGGGGACACTGAAGCTTTCTTT
TRBV7-9,TRBD1,TRBJ2-1,NA,17,CASSLVEGQGIANEQFF,TGTGCCAGCAGCTTAGTTGAAGGACAGGGGATTGCTAATGAGCAGTTCTTC
TRBV6-1,NA,TRBJ1-2,NA,15,CASSEGSFANYGYTF,TGTGCCAGCAGTGAAGGCAGTTTTGCTAACTATGGCTACACCTTC
TRBV7-9,NA,TRBJ1-2,NA,12,CASSSYFVSYPF,TGTGCCAGCAGCAGTTACTTCGTTTCGTATCCCTTC
TRBV5-4,NA,TRBJ2-2,NA,15,CASSRGAANTGELFF,TGTGCCAGCAGCCGGGGGGCCGCAAACACCGGGGAGCTGTTTTTT
TRBV6-6,TRBD2,TRBJ2-2,NA,16,CASSYTGGGITGELFF,TGTGCCAGCAGTTACACGGGCGGGGGGATCACCGGGGAGCTGTTTTTT
TRBV4-1,NA,TRBJ2-7,few,14,CASSQVASSYEQYF,TGCGCCAGCAGCCAAGTAGCGAGCTCCTACGAGCAGTACTTC
TRBV3-1/TRBV3-2,NA,TRBJ1-5,NA,13,CASSQKLNQPQHF,TGTGCCAGCAGCCAAAAGCTCAATCAGCCCCAGCATTTT
TRBV11-2,TRBD1,TRBJ1-4,NA,16,CASSPHPGQLNEKLFF,TGTGCCAGCAGTCCACACCCGGGACAGCTTAATGAAAAACTGTTTTTT
TRBV5-1,TRBD1,TRBJ1-1,NA,15,CASRRQGAMNTEAFF,TGCGCCAGCAGAAGGCAGGGGGCAATGAACACTGAAGCTTTCTTT
TRBV27,NA,TRBJ2-3,NA,13,CASSSPGTDTQYF,TGTGCCAGCAGTTCCCCAGGCACAGATACGCAGTATTTT
TRBV6-5,NA,TRBJ2-7,NA,15,CASSYSPGLSYEQYF,TGTGCCAGCAGTTACTCTCCGGGACTCTCCTACGAGCAGTACTTC
TRBV10-3,NA,TRBJ2-7,NA,15,CAISGSRQPTYEQYF,TGTGCCATCAGTGGTTCTCGACAGCCAACCTACGAGCAGTACTTC
TRBV12-3/TRBV12-4,NA,TRBJ2-1,NA,13,CASSLGTEGEQFF,TGTGCCAGCAGTTTAGGGACAGAGGGGGAGCAGTTCTTC
TRBV5-1,NA,TRBJ2-2,NA,14,CASSLGRDGGELFF,TGCGCCAGCAGCTTGGGCAGGGATGGCGGGGAGCTGTTTTTT
TRBV10-2,NA,TRBJ2-7,NA,17,CASSDYSGQGKTYEQYF,TGCGCCAGCAGTGATTATAGTGGGCAGGGCAAGACCTACGAGCAGTACTTC
TRBV29-1,NA,TRBJ2-7,NA,11,CSVVGSYEQYF,TGCAGCGTTGTGGGGAGCTACGAGCAGTACTTC
TRBV5-1,TRBD1,TRBJ2-2,NA,15,CASSLYRGNTGELFF,TGCGCCAGCAGCTTGTACAGGGGTAACACCGGGGAGCTGTTTTTT
TRBV2,NA,TRBJ2-5,NA,13,CASRELGEETQYF,TGTGCCAGCAGAGAACTAGGGGAAGAGACCCAGTACTTC
TRBV5-1,TRBD2,TRBJ2-7,NA,14,CASSWQGGAYEQYF,TGCGCCAGCAGCTGGCAGGGAGGGGCCTACGAGCAGTACTTC
TRBV19,NA,TRBJ2-3,NA,13,CASWGGGADTQYF,TGTGCCAGCTGGGGGGGCGGGGCAGATACGCAGTATTTT
TRBV6-5,TRBD2,TRBJ2-1,NA,16,CASSYGLADNYNEQFF,TGTGCCAGCAGTTACGGCCTAGCGGATAACTACAATGAGCAGTTCTTC
TRBV7-6,TRBD1,TRBJ1-2,NA,16,CASSLYETGGAEGYTF,TGTGCCAGCAGCTTATATGAGACAGGGGGCGCGGAAGGCTACACCTTC
TRBV10-3,NA,TRBJ1-2,few,16,CAISERTPGRDNGYTF,TGTGCCATCAGTGAAAGGACCCCGGGCAGGGATAATGGCTACACCTTC
TRBV2,TRBD1,TRBJ2-1,NA,15,CASSPRGTGGIEQFF,TGTGCCAGCAGTCCACGGGGGACAGGGGGCATTGAGCAGTTCTTC
TRBV28,TRBD2,TRBJ2-5,NA,15,CASALSGGLQETQYF,TGTGCCAGCGCCTTAAGCGGGGGCCTCCAAGAGACCCAGTACTTC
TRBV5-6,TRBD2,TRBJ2-3,NA,14,CASWQRGSSDTQYF,TGTGCCAGCTGGCAGCGGGGTTCTTCAGATACGCAGTATTTT
TRBV19,TRBD1,TRBJ2-7,NA,15,CASSSYRGSSYEQYF,TGTGCCAGTAGTTCGTACAGGGGCTCCTCCTACGAGCAGTACTTC
TRBV2,TRBD2,TRBJ2-5,NA,14,CATLGEGWQETQYF,TGTGCCACCTTAGGGGAGGGGTGGCAAGAGACCCAGTACTTC
TRBV28,NA,TRBJ2-7,NA,14,CASSPRDKTYEQYF,TGTGCCAGCAGCCCCCGGGACAAGACCTACGAGCAGTACTTC
TRBV19,TRBD2,TRBJ2-3,NA,16,CASRLLAGGPSDTQYF,TGTGCCAGTAGGCTACTAGCGGGGGGGCCATCAGATACGCAGTATTTT
TRBV5-1,NA,TRBJ2-3,NA,16,CASSQYLPLETDTQYF,TGCGCCAGCAGCCAGTATCTCCCGTTGGAGACAGATACGCAGTATTTT
TRBV7-7,TRBD1,TRBJ2-3,NA,15,CASSSGTGNTDTQYF,TGTGCCAGCAGCTCCGGGACAGGGAACACAGATACGCAGTATTTT
TRBV6-2/TRBV6-3,NA,TRBJ2-5,once,15,CASSYSKLLQETQYF,TGTGCCAGCAGTTACTCGAAACTACTCCAAGAGACCCAGTACTTC
TRBV27,NA,TRBJ2-5,few,15,CASSPSFGGQETQYF,TGTGCCAGCAGTCCGTCCTTCGGGGGCCAAGAGACCCAGTACTTC
TRBV27,NA,TRBJ1-2,NA,15,CASSPSAGGYYGYTF,TGTGCCAGCAGTCCCTCCGCGGGGGGCTACTATGGCTACACCTTC
TRBV5-6,TRBD2,TRBJ2-7,few,15,CASSGGDGSPYEQYF,TGTGCCAGCAGCGGGGGGGACGGGAGCCCCTACGAGCAGTACTTC
TRBV18,NA,TRBJ1-2,NA,12,CASSPRSDGYTF,TGTGCCAGCTCACCCCGGTCCGATGGCTACACCTTC
TRBV19,TRBD2,TRBJ2-3,NA,15,CASRIYGGSTDTQYF,TGTGCCAGTAGGATTTACGGGGGGAGCACAGATACGCAGTATTTT
TRBV12-3/TRBV12-4,NA,TRBJ1-2,NA,13,CASSLDSNYGYTF,TGTGCCAGCAGCCTGGACAGTAACTATGGCTACACCTTC
TRBV4-1,NA,TRBJ2-7,NA,15,CASSQGYMRTYEQYF,TGCGCCAGCAGCCAAGGGTACATGCGGACCTACGAGCAGTACTTC
TRBV2,NA,TRBJ1-2,NA,11,CASRYADGYTF,TGTGCCAGCAGGTATGCGGATGGCTACACCTTC
TRBV19,NA,TRBJ1-1,few,13,CASSRDSDTEAFF,TGTGCCAGTAGTAGGGACTCGGACACTGAAGCTTTCTTT
TRBV6-5,TRBD1,TRBJ2-1,NA,16,CASSSQGAYSYNEQFF,TGTGCCAGCAGTTCACAGGGGGCCTACTCCTACAATGAGCAGTTCTTC